These 12 T cell receptor beta chains were sequenced from one sample in a study of blood T cell repertoires in COVID-19. Sequencing used immunoSEQ multiplex PCR; TCRdb keeps in-frame clones, though not all of them. This sample has about 100,000 clones, with more than 75% found just once. Sequencing was performed on peripheral blood. The receptors come from a human donor in a cohort sampled during active COVID-19.

The chain couples TRBV6-2 or TRBV6-3 to TRBJ2-1; TRBD1 matches 9 bases. The CDR3 runs 14 residues. Trimming at V came to 0 bases and at J to 6 bases, leaving 0 bases not matched to a gene. Germline V gene lookup returns CDR1 MNHEY and CDR2 SVGEGT. This CDR3 reads CASSYSTGGNEQFF. DNA of the CDR3: TGTGCCAGCAGTTACTCGACAGGGGGCAATGAGCAGTTCTTC.

The chain carries TRBV10-1 and TRBJ2-5; D possibly corresponds to TRBD1 (6 bases). V was cut by 1 base and J by 1 base, with 10 bases left in between. The germline gives CDR1 WNHNN, CDR2 SYGVQD (reference sequence). The length of the CDR3 is 15 residues. As DNA, the CDR3 is TGCGCCAGCAGTGAGTTTCAGGGGAGCCAAGAGACCCAGTACTTC. It translates to CASSEFQGSQETQYF.

This CDR3 reads CSVQSTGVGGYTF. The CDR3 DNA reads as TGCAGCGTTCAGTCCACAGGGGTCGGTGGCTACACCTTC. This chain connects TRBV29-1 to TRBJ1-2, with 7 bases lining up with TRBD1. The germline gives CDR1 SQVTM, CDR2 ANQGSEA. V trimming: 5 bases; J trimming: 7 bases; junction bases outside the gene matches: 10. CDR3 length: 13 residues. Full variable domain (missing parts from reference TRBV29-1 and TRBJ1-2): SAVISQKPSRDICQRGTSLTIQCQVDSQVTMMFWYRQQPGQSLTLIATANQGSEATYESGFVIDKFPISRPNLTFSTLTVSNMSPEDSSIYLCSVQSTGVGGYTFGSGTRLTVV.

The count of this clone is one. V and J are TRBV6-5 and TRBJ2-7; 10 nucleotides match TRBD1. This CDR3 is built from 14 residues. The V segment lost 5 bases and the J segment 9 bases; nucleotides outside the gene matches: 10. Germline-derived CDR1 and CDR2 are MNHEY and SVGAGI. CDR3 region: CASSTRDRGAGQYF. The CDR3 DNA is TGTGCCAGCAGTACCCGGGACAGGGGAGCGGGGCAGTACTTC.

This chain joins TRBV4-2 and TRBJ2-7, with D possibly matching TRBD1 (6 bases). Germline values: CDR1 LGHNA, CDR2 YNFKEQ. The CDR3 is 16 residues long. Trimming took off 4 bases at V and 4 bases at J, with 20 bases between the two ends. CDR3 bases: TGTGCCAGCAGCCCACCACCTGGACAGCCCAATTACGAGCAGTACTTC. This encodes CASSPPPGQPNYEQYF.

This chain connects TRBV18 to TRBJ1-1; TRBD1 aligns across 7 bases. The germline V gene encodes CDR1 KGHSH and CDR2 LQKENI. This CDR3 region has 15 residues. Trimming cost V 5 bases and J 1 base; bases outside gene matches: 7. As DNA, the CDR3 is TGTGCCAGCTCAATACAGGGGCAGGCGAACACTGAAGCTTTCTTT. Its protein is CASSIQGQANTEAFF.

In DNA form, the CDR3 reads TGTGCCAGCAGCCAAAAAGGTCAAGGGGGTCGAAACACCATATATTTT. Its translation is CASSQKGQGGRNTIYF. The chain combines TRBV3-1 (or the pseudogene TRBV3-2) with TRBJ1-3; D perhaps matches TRBD1 (6 bases). The V gene's germline CDR1 is LGHDT and CDR2 YNNKEL (reference sequence). Trimming took 2 bases from V and 5 from J, leaving 16 bases between them. This CDR3 contains 16 residues.

The V and J genes are TRBV5-1 and TRBJ1-1, with D tentatively TRBD1 (5 bases). CDR1 and CDR2 from the germline V gene are SGHRS and YFSETQ. Trimming cost V 0 bases and J 5 bases, with 17 bases left between them. The CDR3 length is 16 residues. This CDR3 reads CASSLGPAGGGTEAFF. The CDR3 DNA is TGCGCCAGCAGCTTGGGCCCGGCGGGGGGAGGAACTGAAGCTTTCTTT.

The chain employs TRBV4-1 and TRBJ1-4; possible D gene TRBD1, 5 bases. The CDR3 extends over 17 amino acids. The germline V and J ends were trimmed by 0 bases and 6 bases, with 17 bases remaining between them. CDR1 is MGHRA, CDR2 YSYEKL, per germline. CDR3: CASSQDEPGRAYEKLFF. The CDR3 bases are TGCGCCAGCAGCCAAGATGAACCGGGCAGGGCGTATGAAAAACTGTTTTTT.

The CDR3 loop is CASSQDSNTGELFF. Written as DNA, the CDR3 is TGTGCCAGCAGCCAGGACTCGAACACCGGGGAGCTGTTTTTT. This chain links TRBV3-1 (or the pseudogene TRBV3-2) with TRBJ2-2; tentative D call: TRBD2 (5 bases). The CDR3 covers 14 residues. The germline gives CDR1 LGHDT, CDR2 YNNKEL (reference sequence). Trimming removed 3 bases from V and 0 bases from J, with 5 bases in between.

The CDR3 here is CASSFSRACNSPLHF. Here the CDR3 DNA reads TGTGCCAGCAGCTTCTCCAGGGCGTGTAATTCACCCCTCCACTTT. This chain connects TRBV11-1 to TRBJ1-6; a weak D match, TRBD1 (5 bases). Germline V gene lookup returns CDR1 SGHAT and CDR2 FQDESV (reference sequence). The CDR3 loop spans 15 amino acids. V lost 3 bases, J lost 6 bases, and 12 bases lay in between.

Only one count was recorded for this clone. The J gene is TRBJ2-7, the V gene TRBV5-8; perhaps TRBD2 as D (5 bases). Trimming cost V 4 bases and J 3 bases, with 20 bases left between them. Germline V gene data show CDR1 as SGHTS and CDR2 as YDEGEE. This CDR3 region has 16 residues. DNA of the CDR3: TGTGCCAGCAGCGACCCGGCGAGCGGTATCTTCTACGAGCAGTACTTC. Protein: CASSDPASGIFYEQYF.